One T cell receptor (beta chain) is described in this entry. The data were taken from a study of patients and donors after allogeneic stem cell transplantation. TCRdb reprocessed the RT-PCR reads via MiXCR and lists one record per CDR3 protein. The sample consists of roughly 940,000 distinct CDR3 sequences, about a sixth of them appearing once. Sequencing was performed on blood, either unsorted or a sorted T cell fraction (not recorded which). The receptor was derived from a human donor who was either an allogeneic HSCT recipient or a stem cell or donor lymphocyte infusion donor (not recorded which). It is not recorded whose cells these are; they may come from a transplant donor.

The CDR3 region has the DNA TGTGCCAGCAGTTCCGGCGGTTTAGAGGAGTTCTTC. Its protein product is CASSSGGLEEFF. The chain joins TRBV5-4 to TRBJ2-1; D unclear. V was trimmed by 5 bases and J by 14 bases, leaving 17 bases between them. Per germline, CDR1 SGHNT and CDR2 YYREEE (reference sequence). This CDR3 has 12 amino acids.